The 25 T cell receptor beta chains reported below all come from one sample, sequenced in a study of OX40 agonist ivuxolimab in advanced cancers. Clones were read by immunoSEQ multiplex PCR, and TCRdb kept only the in-frame ones, dropping some. This table holds about 18,000 clones, approximately 83% found once. The sequences come from CD4+ or CD8+ T cells sorted from blood, collected in a trial of the OX40 agonist ivuxolimab. The receptors originated from an adult with an advanced solid tumor such as melanoma, head and neck, liver or kidney cancer.

This sequence joins TRBV9 and TRBJ2-1; D tentatively fits TRBD1 or TRBD2 (5 bases each). The germline V gene has CDR1 SGDLS and CDR2 YYNGEE. Deletions cut 0 bases from V and 8 bases from J, with 15 bases between. CDR3 length: 15 residues. CDR3 protein: CASSVAGQLGDEQFF. The CDR3 DNA follows: TGTGCCAGCAGCGTAGCAGGACAACTAGGGGATGAGCAGTTCTTC.

This clone is classed as medium-sized. This chain links TRBV19 with TRBJ1-5, with D unresolved. With 7 bases removed from V and 9 bases from J, the gap between germline ends came to 7 bases. The germline V gene encodes CDR1 LNHDA and CDR2 SQIVND (reference sequence). The CDR3 sequence is 10 residues long. CDR3 DNA sequence: TGTGCCAGTAACGTGTGGCCCCAGCATTTT. Amino acids: CASNVWPQHF. The full variable domain, with the rest looked up from reference TRBV19 and TRBJ1-5, is DGGITQSPKYLFRKEGQNVTLSCEQNLNHDAMYWYRQDPGQGLRLIYYSQIVNDFQKGDIAEGYSVSREKKESFPLTVTSAQKNPTAFYLCASNVWPQHFGDGTRLSIL.

The chain is built from TRBV21-1 and TRBJ2-6; the table's D call TRBD2 went unverified against the DNA. TRBV21-1 is flagged as a pseudogene. CDR3 length: 16 amino acids. CDR3 in DNA: TGTGCCAGCAGCAAAGCGCATAGCTCTGGGGCCAACGTCCTGACTTTC. It yields the protein CASSKAHSSGANVLTF.

The V gene is TRBV5-1, the J gene TRBJ2-7; TRBD2 matches at 8 bases. V lost 2 bases to trimming and J lost 0 bases; unmatched junction nucleotides: 7. The CDR3 has 16 amino acids. The germline gives CDR1 SGHRS, CDR2 YFSETQ. CDR3 amino acids: CASSLAGAHPSYEQYF. The CDR3 nucleotides are TGCGCCAGCAGCTTAGCGGGGGCCCACCCCTCCTACGAGCAGTACTTC.

The chain recombines TRBV7-8 with TRBJ1-3, with D possibly being TRBD1 (6 bases). Germline assignment: CDR1 SGHVS and CDR2 FQNEAQ. Between the trimmed V and J ends, which lost 5 bases and 1 base, there was a span of 12 bases. This CDR3 is 15 amino acids long. CDR3 bases: TGTGCCAGCAGCCCATCAGGGGAGTCTGGAAACACCATATATTTT. Translated: CASSPSGESGNTIYF.

The chain combines TRBV30 with TRBJ2-1, with TRBD2 matching over 12 bases. CDR1 and CDR2 (germline): GTSNPN, SVGIG (reference sequence). The CDR3 consists of 15 residues. V lost 4 bases and J lost 4; bases outside the gene matches: 5. CDR3 protein: CAWILAGGRYNEQFF. The CDR3 DNA sequence: TGTGCCTGGATACTAGCGGGGGGTAGATACAATGAGCAGTTCTTC.

In this sample, this clone turned up once. The chain links TRBV4-1 to TRBJ2-7; possibly TRBD1 for D (5 bases). Trimming took 6 bases from V and 5 from J, leaving 8 bases between them. Germline CDR1 and CDR2: MGHRA and YSYEKL. The CDR3 is 11 amino acids. This chain's CDR3 is CASRGLDEQYF. As DNA, the CDR3 is TGCGCCAGCAGGGGGCTGGACGAGCAGTACTTC.

This clone was detected a few times. The V call is TRBV9, the J call TRBJ1-1; maybe TRBD1 (5 bases). V dropped 0 bases and J dropped 10 bases, with 19 bases sitting between them. The V gene's germline CDR1 is SGDLS and CDR2 YYNGEE. This CDR3 is built from 15 residues. CDR3 protein: CASSVVSVGGQGAFF. DNA for the CDR3: TGTGCCAGCAGCGTAGTTTCGGTGGGTGGGCAGGGAGCTTTCTTT. The full variable domain, rest sourced from reference TRBV9 and TRBJ1-1, is DSGVTQTPKHLITATGQRVTLRCSPRSGDLSVYWYQQSLDQGLQFLIQYYNGEERAKGNILERFSAQQFPDLHSELNLSSLELGDSALYFCASSVVSVGGQGAFFGQGTRLTVV.

The chain joins TRBV7-9 to TRBJ2-7; TRBD1 might be the D (6 bases). Trimming took off 6 bases at V and 2 bases at J, with 11 bases between the two ends. CDR3 length: 13 residues. Looked up from germline, CDR1 is SEHNR and CDR2 is FQNEAQ (reference sequence). CDR3 nucleotide sequence: TGTGCCAGCAGTTCAGGGGAACCCTACGAGCAGTACTTC. Translated, it gives CASSSGEPYEQYF.

The chain links TRBV9 to TRBJ1-4; maybe TRBD1 (6 bases). The V and J ends lost 0 bases and 4 bases respectively, with 19 bases between them. CDR1 is SGDLS and CDR2 is YYNGEE in the germline V gene. The length of the CDR3 is 18 residues. CDR3 nucleotides: TGTGCCAGCAGCGTAGAGAGTGGAGACGGGACATTTAATGAAAAACTGTTTTTT. Amino acid sequence: CASSVESGDGTFNEKLFF.

As for this clone: Sequence at one end of the junction differs from germline and may be a read error. CDR3 coding DNA: TGTGCTAGCAGCTTAGCCCCTAGCGGGGGGGCAGGAGAGACCCAGTACTTC. Its translation: CASSLAPSGGAGETQYF. The chain has TRBV7-7 and TRBJ2-5; 12 bases align to TRBD2. Per the germline V gene, CDR1 is SSHAT and CDR2 is FNYEAQ (reference sequence). The CDR3 loop spans 17 amino acids.

The chain has TRBV25-1 and TRBJ2-5; 9 bases match TRBD2. J lost 4 bases, V lost 3 bases, and 9 bases had no gene match. This CDR3 is 16 amino acids long. From germline, CDR1 is MGHDK and CDR2 SYGVNS. CDR3 coding DNA: TGTGCCAGCAGTGACGCGAGCGGGAGGTTGGTAGAGACCCAGTACTTC. It yields the protein CASSDASGRLVETQYF. The full variable domain, with the rest looked up from reference TRBV25-1 and TRBJ2-5, is EADIYQTPRYLVIGTGKKITLECSQTMGHDKMYWYQQDPGMELHLIHYSYGVNSTEKGDLSSESTVSRIRTEHFPLTLESARPSHTSQYLCASSDASGRLVETQYFGPGTRLLVL.

The rearrangement links TRBV27 to TRBJ2-3; possibly TRBD2 for D (5 bases). CDR1 and CDR2 (germline): MNHEY, SMNVEV (reference sequence). Trimming cost V 0 bases and J 8 bases, with 9 bases left between them. The CDR3 length is 13 residues. The CDR3 nucleotides read TGTGCCAGCAGTTTATCTGAGAGCGGTACGCAGTATTTT. Translation: CASSLSESGTQYF.

This clone was counted only a few times. The V and J genes are TRBV13 and TRBJ2-7; D might be TRBD1 or TRBD2, each matching 6 bases. The CDR3 runs 14 residues. Germline V gene sequence: CDR1 PRHDT, CDR2 FYEKMQ (reference sequence). Trimming cost V 6 bases and J 7 bases, with 19 bases left between them. DNA of the CDR3: TGTGCCAGCAGGGCCCGAGGGGGGCTACGGGAGCAGTACTTC. Amino acids: CASRARGGLREQYF.

This chain joins TRBV4-1 and TRBJ2-3; D is uncertain. Germline V gene data show CDR1 as MGHRA and CDR2 as YSYEKL. The CDR3 is 14 residues long. The V gene lost 1 base and the J gene lost 6 bases, with 11 bases spanning the gap. The CDR3 sequence is CASSQGTPRDTQYF. CDR3 DNA: TGCGCCAGCAGCCAAGGTACCCCCCGGGATACGCAGTATTTT.

This clone was recorded once. The chain uses TRBV5-8 and TRBJ1-1, with D possibly matching TRBD1 (5 bases). The CDR3 length is 17 residues. Germline lookup yields CDR1 SGHTS and CDR2 YDEGEE. The V end lost 1 base, the J end lost 1 base, and 17 bases lay between the germline ends. CDR3: CASSLWGSQGPNTEAFF. The CDR3 DNA is TGTGCCAGCAGCTTGTGGGGCTCCCAGGGCCCGAACACTGAAGCTTTCTTT. The full variable domain, its missing parts supplied by reference TRBV5-8 and TRBJ1-1, is EAGVTQSPTHLIKTRGQQATLRCSPISGHTSVYWYQQALGLGLQFLLWYDEGEERNRGNFPPRFSGRQFPNYSSELNVNALELEDSALYLCASSLWGSQGPNTEAFFGQGTRLTVV.

This rearrangement joins TRBV27 to TRBJ2-3; D call uncertain. This CDR3 is built from 14 residues. V lost 2 bases, J lost 3 bases, and 9 bases lay in between. Germline loops: CDR1 MNHEY, CDR2 SMNVEV (reference sequence). The CDR3 coding sequence is TGTGCCAGCAGTTTAGGGATGGGGACAGATACGCAGTATTTT. It encodes CASSLGMGTDTQYF.

This chain connects TRBV4-1 to TRBJ2-1; TRBD1 aligns across 9 bases. This CDR3 has 16 residues. The germline CDR1 and CDR2 sequences are MGHRA and YSYEKL. The J segment lost 8 bases and the V segment lost 0 bases, leaving 8 bases of the junction unmatched. CDR3 coding DNA: TGCGCCAGCAGCCAAGAAGCGGGCACAGGGGGCCATGAGCAGTTCTTC. It yields the protein CASSQEAGTGGHEQFF.

Written as DNA, the CDR3 is TGTGCCAGCAGCTTAGCCGAGGCCTACGAGCAGTACTTC. The encoded protein is CASSLAEAYEQYF. J is TRBJ2-7 and V is TRBV7-8; D is ambiguous. Trimming removed 0 bases from V and 2 bases from J, with 5 bases in between. The CDR3 totals 13 residues. Germline-derived CDR1 and CDR2 are SGHVS and FQNEAQ.

The genes are TRBV5-4 and TRBJ1-2; 8 positions agree with TRBD1. Germline CDR1 and CDR2: SGHNT and YYREEE (reference sequence). The V gene end was trimmed by 1 base and the J gene end by 2 bases; junction bases not matched to a gene: 7. The CDR3 length is 16 residues. The chain's CDR3 is CASSLSGQGTNYGYTF. The CDR3 region has the DNA TGTGCCAGCAGCTTGTCTGGACAGGGAACCAACTATGGCTACACCTTC. Supplemented by reference TRBV5-4 and TRBJ1-2, the full variable domain reads ETGVTQSPTHLIKTRGQQVTLRCSSQSGHNTVSWYQQALGQGPQFIFQYYREEENGRGNFPPRFSGLQFPNYSSELNVNALELDDSALYLCASSLSGQGTNYGYTFGSGTRLTVV.

The sample holds one count of this clone. The chain joins TRBV30 to TRBJ1-1, with D possibly being TRBD1 (5 bases). V lost 7 bases and J 1 base, leaving 13 bases between the germline ends. Germline CDR1 reads GTSNPN; CDR2 reads SVGIG (reference sequence). The CDR3 runs 13 residues. CDR3 DNA: TGTGCCTCCTCTATTGACAGGAACACTGAAGCTTTCTTT. Translating it yields CASSIDRNTEAFF.

The rearrangement uses TRBV5-1 and TRBJ2-7; TRBD2 aligns across 7 bases. V trimming: 5 bases; J trimming: 0 bases; junction bases outside the gene matches: 11. The length of the CDR3 is 16 residues. The germline gives CDR1 SGHRS, CDR2 YFSETQ. The CDR3 sequence is CASRAKERGNSYEQYF. The DNA of the CDR3 is TGCGCCAGCAGAGCCAAGGAGCGGGGAAACTCCTACGAGCAGTACTTC.

V and J are TRBV11-2 and TRBJ1-1; D remains unclear. Germline loops: CDR1 SGHAT, CDR2 FQNNGV. The V gene lost 4 bases and the J gene lost 4 bases, with 10 bases spanning the gap. The CDR3 is 13 residues long. CDR3 loop: CASSSRGVTEAFF. In DNA form, the CDR3 reads TGTGCCAGCAGCTCCCGTGGGGTCACTGAAGCTTTCTTT.

V and J are TRBV27 and TRBJ2-3; no firm D call. Germline assignment: CDR1 MNHEY and CDR2 SMNVEV (reference sequence). V gave up 2 bases and J gave up 0 bases, with 12 bases separating them. This CDR3 has 16 amino acids. The CDR3 spells CASSLEGATSTDTQYF. Here the CDR3 DNA reads TGTGCCAGCAGTTTAGAAGGAGCAACTAGCACAGATACGCAGTATTTT.

The V call is TRBV21-1, the J call TRBJ2-7. TRBV21-1 represents a pseudogene. This CDR3 is 13 amino acids long. The CDR3 spells CASSNGDSYEQYF. The CDR3 bases are TGTGCCAGCAGCAATGGCGATTCCTACGAGCAGTACTTC.